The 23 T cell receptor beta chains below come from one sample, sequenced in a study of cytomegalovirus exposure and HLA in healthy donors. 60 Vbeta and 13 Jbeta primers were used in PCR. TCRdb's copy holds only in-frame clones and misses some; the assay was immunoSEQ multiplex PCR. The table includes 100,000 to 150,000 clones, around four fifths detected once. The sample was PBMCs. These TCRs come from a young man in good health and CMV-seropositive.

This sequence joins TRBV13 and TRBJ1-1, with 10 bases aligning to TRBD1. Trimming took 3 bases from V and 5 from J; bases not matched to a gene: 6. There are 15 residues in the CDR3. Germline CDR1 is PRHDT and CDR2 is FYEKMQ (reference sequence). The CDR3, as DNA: TGTGCCAGCAGCTTGGGGACAGGGGAAAAGACTGAAGCTTTCTTT. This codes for CASSLGTGEKTEAFF.

CDR3 residues: CASSSLSTDTQYF. CDR3 nucleotide sequence: TGTGCCAGCAGCTCCCTTAGCACAGATACGCAGTATTTT. V gene TRBV7-3 combines with J gene TRBJ2-3; no reliable D call. V gave up 4 bases and J gave up 0 bases, with 5 bases separating them. Looked up from germline, CDR1 is SGHTA and CDR2 is FQGTGA. The CDR3 runs 13 residues.

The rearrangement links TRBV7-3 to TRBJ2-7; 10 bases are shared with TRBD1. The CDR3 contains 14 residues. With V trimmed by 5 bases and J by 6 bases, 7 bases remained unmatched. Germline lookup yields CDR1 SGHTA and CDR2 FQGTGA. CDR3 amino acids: CASSEGTGAGEQYF. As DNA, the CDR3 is TGTGCCAGCAGCGAAGGGACAGGGGCTGGCGAGCAGTACTTC.

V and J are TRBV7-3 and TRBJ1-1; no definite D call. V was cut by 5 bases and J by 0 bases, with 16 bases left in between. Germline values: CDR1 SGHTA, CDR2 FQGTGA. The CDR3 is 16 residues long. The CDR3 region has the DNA TGTGCCAGCAGCCCAGACTCCTCCTCCATGAACACTGAAGCTTTCTTT. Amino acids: CASSPDSSSMNTEAFF.

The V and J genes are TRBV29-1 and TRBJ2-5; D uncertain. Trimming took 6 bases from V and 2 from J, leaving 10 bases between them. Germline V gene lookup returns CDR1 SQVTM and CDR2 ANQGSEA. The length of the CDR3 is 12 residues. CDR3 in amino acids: CSVRTTQETQYF. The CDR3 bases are TGCAGCGTGAGAACTACACAAGAGACCCAGTACTTC.

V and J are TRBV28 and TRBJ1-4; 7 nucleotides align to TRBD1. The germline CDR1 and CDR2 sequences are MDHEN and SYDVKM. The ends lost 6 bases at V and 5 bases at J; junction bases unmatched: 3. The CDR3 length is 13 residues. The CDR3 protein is CASRGQLNEKLFF. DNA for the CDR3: TGTGCCAGCAGGGGACAGCTAAATGAAAAACTGTTTTTT. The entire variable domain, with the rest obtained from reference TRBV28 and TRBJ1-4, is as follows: DVKVTQSSRYLVKRTGEKVFLECVQDMDHENMFWYRQDPGLGLRLIYFSYDVKMKEKGDIPEGYSVSREKKERFSLILESASTNQTSMYLCASRGQLNEKLFFGSGTQLSVL.

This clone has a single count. CDR3 DNA sequence: TGCAGCGTTGAAGCTAGCGGGGGGTCAGATACGCAGTATTTT. Translating gives CSVEASGGSDTQYF. The V and J genes are TRBV29-1 and TRBJ2-3; TRBD2 aligns across 11 bases. CDR3 size: 14 residues. With 1 base clipped from V and 4 bases from J, the junction kept 1 base outside the gene matches. Germline values: CDR1 SQVTM, CDR2 ANQGSEA.

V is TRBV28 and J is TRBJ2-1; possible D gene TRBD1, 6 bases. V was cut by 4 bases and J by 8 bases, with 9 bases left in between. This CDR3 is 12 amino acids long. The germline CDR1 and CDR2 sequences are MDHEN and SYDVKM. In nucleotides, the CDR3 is TGTGCCAGCAGTTACAGGGACGATGAGCAGTTCTTC. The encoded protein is CASSYRDDEQFF. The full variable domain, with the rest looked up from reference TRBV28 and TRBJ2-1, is DVKVTQSSRYLVKRTGEKVFLECVQDMDHENMFWYRQDPGLGLRLIYFSYDVKMKEKGDIPEGYSVSREKKERFSLILESASTNQTSMYLCASSYRDDEQFFGPGTRLTVL.

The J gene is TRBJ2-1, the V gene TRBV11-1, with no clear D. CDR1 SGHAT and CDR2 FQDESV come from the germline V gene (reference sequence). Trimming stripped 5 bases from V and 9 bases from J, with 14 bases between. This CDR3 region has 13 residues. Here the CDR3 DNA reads TGTGCCAGCAGCATCTTACAGCTAAGTGAGCAGTTCTTC. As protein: CASSILQLSEQFF.

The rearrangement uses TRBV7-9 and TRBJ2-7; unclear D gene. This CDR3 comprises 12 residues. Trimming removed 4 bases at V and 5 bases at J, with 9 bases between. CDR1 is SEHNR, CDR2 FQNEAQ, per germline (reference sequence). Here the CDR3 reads CASSSPRHEQYF. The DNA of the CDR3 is TGTGCCAGCAGCTCCCCTAGGCACGAGCAGTACTTC.

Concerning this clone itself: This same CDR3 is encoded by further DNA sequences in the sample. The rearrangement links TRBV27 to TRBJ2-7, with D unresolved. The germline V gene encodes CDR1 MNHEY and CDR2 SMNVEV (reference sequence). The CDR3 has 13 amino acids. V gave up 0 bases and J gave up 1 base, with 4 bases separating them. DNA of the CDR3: TGTGCCAGCAGTTTATCGAGGTCCTACGAGCAGTACTTC. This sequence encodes CASSLSRSYEQYF.

The CDR3 spells CASSEARYEQYF. CDR3 bases: TGTGCCAGCAGTGAAGCCAGGTACGAGCAGTACTTC. The chain couples TRBV6-1 to TRBJ2-7; D unresolved. V lost 0 bases to trimming and J lost 4 bases, with 4 bases between them. Germline V gene data show CDR1 as MNHNS and CDR2 as SASEGT. CDR3 size: 12 residues.

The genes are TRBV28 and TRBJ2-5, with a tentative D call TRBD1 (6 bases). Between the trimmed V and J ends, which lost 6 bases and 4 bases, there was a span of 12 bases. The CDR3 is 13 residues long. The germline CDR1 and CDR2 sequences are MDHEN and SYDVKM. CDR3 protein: CASSETGLETQYF. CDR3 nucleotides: TGTGCCAGCAGCGAGACAGGTCTAGAGACCCAGTACTTC.

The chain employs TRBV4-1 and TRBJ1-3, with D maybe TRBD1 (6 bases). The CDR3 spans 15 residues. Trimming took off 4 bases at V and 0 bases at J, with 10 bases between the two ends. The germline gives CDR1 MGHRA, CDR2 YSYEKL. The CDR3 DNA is TGCGCCAGCAGCCCACAGGGTTTCTCTGGAAACACCATATATTTT. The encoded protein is CASSPQGFSGNTIYF.

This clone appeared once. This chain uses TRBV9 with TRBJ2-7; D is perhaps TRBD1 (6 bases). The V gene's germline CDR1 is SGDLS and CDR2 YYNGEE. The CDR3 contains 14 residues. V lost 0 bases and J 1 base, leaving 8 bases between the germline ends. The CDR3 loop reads CASSVVTGSYEQYF. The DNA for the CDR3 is TGTGCCAGCAGCGTAGTTACAGGGTCCTACGAGCAGTACTTC. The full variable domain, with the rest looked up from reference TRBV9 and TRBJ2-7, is DSGVTQTPKHLITATGQRVTLRCSPRSGDLSVYWYQQSLDQGLQFLIQYYNGEERAKGNILERFSAQQFPDLHSELNLSSLELGDSALYFCASSVVTGSYEQYFGPGTRLTVT.

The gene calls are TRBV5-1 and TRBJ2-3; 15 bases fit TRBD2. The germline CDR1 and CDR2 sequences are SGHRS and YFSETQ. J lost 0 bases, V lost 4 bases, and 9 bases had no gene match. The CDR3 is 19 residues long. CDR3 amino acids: CASSIYGLAGGWSTDTQYF. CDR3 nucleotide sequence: TGCGCCAGCAGCATATATGGACTAGCGGGGGGGTGGAGCACAGATACGCAGTATTTT.

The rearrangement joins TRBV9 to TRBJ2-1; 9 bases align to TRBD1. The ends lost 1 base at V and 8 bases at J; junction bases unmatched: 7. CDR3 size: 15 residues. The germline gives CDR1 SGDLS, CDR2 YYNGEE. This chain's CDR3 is CASSVTGQGLHEQFF. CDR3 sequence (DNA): TGTGCCAGCAGCGTAACGGGACAGGGCCTCCATGAGCAGTTCTTC.

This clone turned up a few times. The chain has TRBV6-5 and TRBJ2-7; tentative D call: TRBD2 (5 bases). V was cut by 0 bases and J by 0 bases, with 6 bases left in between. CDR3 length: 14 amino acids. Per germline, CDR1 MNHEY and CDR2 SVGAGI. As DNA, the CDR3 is TGTGCCAGCAGTTACTCGAGGGTCTCCTACGAGCAGTACTTC. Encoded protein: CASSYSRVSYEQYF.

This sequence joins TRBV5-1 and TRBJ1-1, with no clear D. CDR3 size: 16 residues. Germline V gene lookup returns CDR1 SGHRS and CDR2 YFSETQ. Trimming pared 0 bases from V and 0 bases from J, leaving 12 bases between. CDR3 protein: CASSLAGGGLNTEAFF. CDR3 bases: TGCGCCAGCAGCTTGGCGGGCGGCGGGCTGAACACTGAAGCTTTCTTT.

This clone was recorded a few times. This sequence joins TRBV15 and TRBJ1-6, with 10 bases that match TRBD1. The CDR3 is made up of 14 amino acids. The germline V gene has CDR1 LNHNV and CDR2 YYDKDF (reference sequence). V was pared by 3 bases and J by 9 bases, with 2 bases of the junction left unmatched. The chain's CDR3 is CATSRDRGGSPLHF. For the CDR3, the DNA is TGTGCCACCAGCAGGGACAGGGGGGGTTCACCCCTCCACTTT.

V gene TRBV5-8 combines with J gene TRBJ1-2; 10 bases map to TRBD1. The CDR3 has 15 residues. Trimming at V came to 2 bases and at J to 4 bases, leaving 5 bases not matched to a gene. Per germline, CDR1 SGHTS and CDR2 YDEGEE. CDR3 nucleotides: TGTGCCAGCAGCTTCCGGGACAGGGGCTTCTATGGCTACACCTTC. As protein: CASSFRDRGFYGYTF.

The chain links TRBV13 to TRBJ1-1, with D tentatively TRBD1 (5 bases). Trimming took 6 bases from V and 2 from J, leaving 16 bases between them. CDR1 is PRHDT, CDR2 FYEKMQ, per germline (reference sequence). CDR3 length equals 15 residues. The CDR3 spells CASSLPGGPNTEAFF. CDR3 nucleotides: TGTGCCAGCAGTTTACCCGGGGGACCTAACACTGAAGCTTTCTTT.

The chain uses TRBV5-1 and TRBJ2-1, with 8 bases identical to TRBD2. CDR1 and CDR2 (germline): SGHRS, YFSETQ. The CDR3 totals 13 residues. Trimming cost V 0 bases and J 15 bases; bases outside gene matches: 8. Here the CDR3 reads CASSLEFSGERFF. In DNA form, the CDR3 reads TGCGCCAGCAGCTTGGAGTTTAGCGGGGAGAGGTTCTTC. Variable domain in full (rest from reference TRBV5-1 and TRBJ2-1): KAGVTQTPRYLIKTRGQQVTLSCSPISGHRSVSWYQQTPGQGLQFLFEYFSETQRNKGNFPGRFSGRQFSNSRSEMNVSTLELGDSALYLCASSLEFSGERFFGPGTRLTVL.